This passage covers 14 T cell receptor beta chains from one sample sequenced in a study of PD-1 blockade in mismatch repair-deficient tumors. Repertoires were generated with immunoSEQ multiplex PCR, while TCRdb's copy carries only in-frame clones and drops some. This sample has roughly 80,000 clones, with 65% to 85% found just once. The specimen was peripheral blood, collected 12 weeks after starting pembrolizumab. Receptors originate from an adult with mismatch repair-deficient cancer.

The V call is TRBV10-3, the J call TRBJ2-3; maybe TRBD2 (6 bases). Trimming pared 0 bases from V and 2 bases from J, leaving 15 bases between. Germline V gene lookup returns CDR1 ENHRY and CDR2 SYGVKD. The CDR3 totals 17 residues. The DNA for the CDR3 is TGTGCCATCAGTGAGTCTGGGGGGTCGGGATACACAGATACGCAGTATTTT. It specifies CAISESGGSGYTDTQYF.

The chain recombines TRBV6-1 with TRBJ2-1; 10 positions agree with TRBD1. Germline trimming cut 3 bases from V and 5 bases from J; bases unmatched to any gene: 10. Per the germline V gene, CDR1 is MNHNS and CDR2 is SASEGT. The CDR3 extends over 17 amino acids. CDR3 nucleotide sequence: TGTGCCAGCAGTGATTCTCCGGGACAGGGGCCAAACAATGAGCAGTTCTTC. This encodes CASSDSPGQGPNNEQFF.

This rearrangement joins TRBV4-1 to TRBJ1-5, with D possibly being TRBD1 (6 bases). The germline V gene has CDR1 MGHRA and CDR2 YSYEKL. The V and J ends lost 5 bases and 1 base respectively, with 15 bases between them. The CDR3 is 16 amino acids. The CDR3 DNA reads TGCGCCAGCAGCGCAACAGGGACGGGGAGCAATCAGCCCCAGCATTTT. This codes for CASSATGTGSNQPQHF.

There are a few counts of this clone. The rearrangement uses TRBV19 and TRBJ2-1; 7 bases match TRBD1. The CDR3 extends over 16 amino acids. Unmatched junction bases numbered 23, after V lost 9 bases and J lost 12 bases. Germline CDR1 and CDR2: LNHDA and SQIVND (reference sequence). In nucleotides, the CDR3 is TGTGCCAGCACGAGCAGGCTAGCCGACATCAACAGGGGGCAGTTCTTC. Protein sequence: CASTSRLADINRGQFF.

The chain combines TRBV4-2 with TRBJ2-7, with D possibly matching TRBD1 (6 bases). Per germline, CDR1 LGHNA and CDR2 YNFKEQ. V was shortened by 4 bases and J by 2 bases, with 12 bases between the two germline ends. CDR3 length equals 14 residues. The CDR3: CASSPSRTAYEQYF. As DNA, the CDR3 is TGTGCCAGCAGCCCCTCCCGGACAGCCTACGAGCAGTACTTC.

The V call is TRBV4-2, the J call TRBJ1-2; a weak D match, TRBD1 (5 bases). This CDR3 is built from 14 residues. The V gene's germline CDR1 is LGHNA and CDR2 YNFKEQ. Trimming pared 4 bases from V and 8 bases from J, leaving 17 bases between. CDR3 in amino acids: CASSLSGGGSGYTF. CDR3 coding DNA: TGTGCCAGCAGCCTGTCAGGCGGGGGGAGCGGCTACACCTTC.

The V call is TRBV6-6, the J call TRBJ1-2; TRBD1 agrees at 7 bases. The V gene's germline CDR1 is MNHNY and CDR2 SVGAGI (reference sequence). This CDR3 is built from 14 residues. V lost 2 bases and J lost 2; bases outside the gene matches: 2. CDR3 in amino acids: CASSYGTANYGYTF. The CDR3 region has the DNA TGTGCCAGCAGTTACGGGACAGCGAACTATGGCTACACCTTC.

This clone is a singleton in its sample. The J gene is TRBJ2-1, the V gene TRBV5-5; 7 bases match TRBD1. With V trimmed by 4 bases and J by 5 bases, 6 bases remained unmatched. The CDR3 runs 14 residues. Looked up from germline, CDR1 is SGHKS and CDR2 is YYEKEE (reference sequence). CDR3 coding DNA: TGTGCCAGCAGCCGAAAGGGGGCGGACAATGAGCAGTTCTTC. Amino acid sequence: CASSRKGADNEQFF.

The chain couples TRBV7-3 to TRBJ2-7, with 8 bases lining up with TRBD1. The ends lost 5 bases at V and 4 bases at J; junction bases unmatched: 16. The CDR3 has 17 residues. Germline CDR1 and CDR2: SGHTA and FQGTGA. In DNA form, the CDR3 reads TGTGCCAGCAGCAACCGTTTTTGGAGACAGGGGTTTTACGAGCAGTACTTC. This translates into CASSNRFWRQGFYEQYF. Looking up the rest from reference TRBV7-3 and TRBJ2-7 gives the full variable domain: GAGVSQTPSNKVTEKGKYVELRCDPISGHTALYWYRQSLGQGPEFLIYFQGTGAADDSGLPNDRFFAVRPEGSVSTLKIQRTERGDSAVYLCASSNRFWRQGFYEQYFGPGTRLTVT.

The rearrangement links TRBV19 to TRBJ2-1; 8 bases line up with TRBD2. Per germline, CDR1 LNHDA and CDR2 SQIVND (reference sequence). The V segment lost 4 bases and the J segment 1 base; nucleotides outside the gene matches: 3. The CDR3 contains 15 residues. The CDR3 loop reads CASSRTSGSYNEQFF. The CDR3 bases are TGTGCCAGTAGTAGAACTAGCGGATCCTACAATGAGCAGTTCTTC.

V gene TRBV5-1 combines with J gene TRBJ1-1; 7 bases are a match to TRBD1. Germline values: CDR1 SGHRS, CDR2 YFSETQ. This CDR3 is built from 15 residues. Trimming removed 4 bases from V and 2 bases from J; junction bases left unmatched: 8. CDR3 residues: CASSQALGGNTEAFF. CDR3 nucleotide sequence: TGCGCCAGCAGCCAAGCTTTAGGGGGCAACACTGAAGCTTTCTTT.

The chain joins TRBV7-3 to TRBJ1-2; 9 nucleotides line up with TRBD1. The V gene's germline CDR1 is SGHTA and CDR2 FQGTGA. The CDR3 covers 13 residues. V shed 3 bases and J 8 bases; nucleotides not matched to a gene: 4. CDR3 DNA sequence: TGTGCCAGCAGCTTGGGACAGGGACTGGGCTACACCTTC. Encoded protein: CASSLGQGLGYTF.

This chain uses TRBV6-1 with TRBJ2-1; TRBD2 matches at 12 bases. There are 14 residues in the CDR3. The V and J ends lost 10 bases and 6 bases, in that order; junction bases with no gene match: 7. Germline CDR1 is MNHNS and CDR2 is SASEGT. The DNA for the CDR3 is TGTGCCACCGCGACTAGCGGGAGCGTCAATGAGCAGTTCTTC. The encoded protein is CATATSGSVNEQFF.

The CDR3 is CAWSVRGNEQFF. CDR3 bases: TGTGCCTGGAGTGTACGGGGGAATGAGCAGTTCTTC. J is TRBJ2-1 and V is TRBV30; D possibly corresponds to TRBD2 (6 bases). Trimming removed 0 bases at V and 7 bases at J, with 7 bases between. The CDR3 extends over 12 amino acids. The germline V gene has CDR1 GTSNPN and CDR2 SVGIG (reference sequence).